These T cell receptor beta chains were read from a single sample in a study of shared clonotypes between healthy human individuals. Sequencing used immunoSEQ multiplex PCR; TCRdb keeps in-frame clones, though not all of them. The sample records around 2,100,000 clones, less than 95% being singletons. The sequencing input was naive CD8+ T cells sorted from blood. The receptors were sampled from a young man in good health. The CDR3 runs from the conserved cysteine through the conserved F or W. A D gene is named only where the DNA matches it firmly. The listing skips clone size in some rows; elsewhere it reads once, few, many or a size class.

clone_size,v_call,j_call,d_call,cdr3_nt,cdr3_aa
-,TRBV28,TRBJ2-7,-,TGTGCCAGCAGTTTAGAGAGAATAATGGCCTACGAGCAGTACTTC,CASSLERIMAYEQYF
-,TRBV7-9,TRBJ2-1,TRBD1,TGTGCCAGCAGCCATCGGGACAGGGACTACAATGAGCAGTTCTTC,CASSHRDRDYNEQFF
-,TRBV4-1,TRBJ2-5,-,TGCGCCAGCAGCCTGACGACTAGTGGGGCGACCCAGTACTTC,CASSLTTSGATQYF
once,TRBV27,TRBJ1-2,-,TGTGCCAGCAGTTTACTAGGGGAAGGGAATGGCTACACCTTC,CASSLLGEGNGYTF
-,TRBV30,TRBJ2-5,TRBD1,TGTGCCTGGGGACAGGGATCCCAAGAGACCCAGTACTTC,CAWGQGSQETQYF
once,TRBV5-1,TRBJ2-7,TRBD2,TGCGCCAGCAGAGTAGCGGGTACCTACGAGCAGTACTTC,CASRVAGTYEQYF
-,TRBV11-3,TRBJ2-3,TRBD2,TGTGCCAGCAGCTTAAGGGCTAGCGGGGCTCCTTCCACAGATACGCAGTATTTT,CASSLRASGAPSTDTQYF
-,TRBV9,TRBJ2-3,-,TGTGCCAGCAACACAGGAATGAGGACCGATACGCAGTATTTT,CASNTGMRTDTQYF
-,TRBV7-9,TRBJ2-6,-,TGTGCCAGTGAGGGTCGTTGGGAATCTGGGGCCAACGTCCTGACTTTC,CASEGRWESGANVLTF
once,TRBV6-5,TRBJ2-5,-,TGTGCCAGCAGTTACTCGCGGGGAGGTGAGACCCAGTACTTC,CASSYSRGGETQYF
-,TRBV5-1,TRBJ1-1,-,TGCGCCAGCAGCTTGCTGGGGGACACTGAAGCTTTCTTT,CASSLLGDTEAFF
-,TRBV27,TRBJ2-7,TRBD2,TGTGCCAGCAGTTTATCGCCCGGGACTAGCGTGTACGAGCAGTACTTC,CASSLSPGTSVYEQYF
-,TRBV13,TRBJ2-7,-,TGTGCCAGCAGCCCCTCTAGTTCCACCTACGAGCAGTACTTC,CASSPSSSTYEQYF
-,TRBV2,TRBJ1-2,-,TGTGCCAGCAGGGAGGCAGGATATCCGTCTAATGGCTACACCTTC,CASREAGYPSNGYTF
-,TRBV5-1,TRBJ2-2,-,TGCGCCAGCAGCTCTATCCTAAGGGGCCTATCCGCGGAGCTGTTTTTT,CASSSILRGLSAELFF
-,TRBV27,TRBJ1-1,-,TGTGCCAGCAGTAACTTGGGACACATCAACACTGAAGCTTTCTTT,CASSNLGHINTEAFF
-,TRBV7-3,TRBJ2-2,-,TGTGCCAGCAGCTTGGGGGCTGCCGGGGAGCTGTTTTTT,CASSLGAAGELFF
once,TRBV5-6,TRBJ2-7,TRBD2,TGTGCCAGCAGCGATCCGGGACTAGCGGGGGACCTTTCCTACGAGCAGTACTTC,CASSDPGLAGDLSYEQYF
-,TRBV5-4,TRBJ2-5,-,TGTGCCAGCAGCTTGGAAGGCAGTACGCAAGAGACCCAGTACTTC,CASSLEGSTQETQYF
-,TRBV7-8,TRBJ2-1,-,TGTGCCAGCAGCTTAGATCCCAGACCATACCTCGATGAGCAGTTCTTC,CASSLDPRPYLDEQFF
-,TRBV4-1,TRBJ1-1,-,TGCGCCAGCAGCCAAGATCGCGGGGGGGCTTTCTTT,CASSQDRGGAFF
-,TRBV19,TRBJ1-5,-,TGTGCCAGTAGTATAGTCCCGGTAGGCAATCAGCCCCAGCATTTT,CASSIVPVGNQPQHF
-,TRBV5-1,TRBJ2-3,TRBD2,TGCGCCAGCAGCTTGGTTGCGGGGGGCGGAGATACGCAGTATTTT,CASSLVAGGGDTQYF
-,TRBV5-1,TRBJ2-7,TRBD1,TGCGCCAGCAGCCTCCGGACGAAGACCGGGACAGGGTTTTACGAGCAGTACTTC,CASSLRTKTGTGFYEQYF
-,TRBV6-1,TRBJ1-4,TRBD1,TGTGCCAGCAGTAACTTGAGAGGGGGCCTTGAAAAACTGTTTTTT,CASSNLRGGLEKLFF
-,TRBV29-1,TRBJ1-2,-,TGCAGCGTTGAAGATCTTCCTTATGGCTACACCTTC,CSVEDLPYGYTF
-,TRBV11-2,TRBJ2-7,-,TGTGCCAGCAGCCTCTCGGGGAGATCCTACGAGCAGTACTTC,CASSLSGRSYEQYF
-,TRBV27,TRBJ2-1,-,TGTGCCAGCACCTGGGGGGCCAGTACCCACAATGAGCAGTTCTTC,CASTWGASTHNEQFF
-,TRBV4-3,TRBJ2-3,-,TGCGCCAGCAGCCAATCCCTTGGAGCGGAGAGCACAGATACGCAGTATTTT,CASSQSLGAESTDTQYF
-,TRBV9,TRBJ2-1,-,TGTGCCAGCACTCCCGAAGGGGGGTCCTACAATGAGCAGTTCTTC,CASTPEGGSYNEQFF
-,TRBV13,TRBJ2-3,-,TGTGCCAGCAGCTCCCGGGGGTCACCAGATACGCAGTATTTT,CASSSRGSPDTQYF
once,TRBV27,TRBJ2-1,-,TGTGCCAGCAGTTTGGCGGGACCGACTTACAATGAGCAGTTCTTC,CASSLAGPTYNEQFF
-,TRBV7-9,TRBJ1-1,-,TGTGCCAGCAGCTTAGGGTGGGGAATTGCTTTGAACACTGAAGCTTTCTTT,CASSLGWGIALNTEAFF
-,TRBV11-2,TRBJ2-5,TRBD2,TGTGCCAGCAGCCCCGGGGGGGGTAGCGGGCTTCAAGAGACCCAGTACTTC,CASSPGGGSGLQETQYF
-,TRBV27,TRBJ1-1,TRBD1,TGTGCCAGCAGTTCGACAGGGGGAAGCACTGAAGCTTTCTTT,CASSSTGGSTEAFF
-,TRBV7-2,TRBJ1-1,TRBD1,TGTGCCAGCAGCCGGGCTACAGGGGGAAACACTGAAGCTTTCTTT,CASSRATGGNTEAFF
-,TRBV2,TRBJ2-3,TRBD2,TGTGCCAGCAAAGGCGGGGGGACAGATACGCAGTATTTT,CASKGGGTDTQYF
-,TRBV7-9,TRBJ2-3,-,TGTGCCAGCAGCTTCCCGGGGGATACGCAGTATTTT,CASSFPGDTQYF
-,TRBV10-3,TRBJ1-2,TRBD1,TGTGCCATCACCGAGTGGGCAGGGGGTAACTATGGCTACACCTTC,CAITEWAGGNYGYTF
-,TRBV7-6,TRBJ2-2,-,TGTGCCAGCAGCTTAGCGAGAGAGACCCCCACCGGGGAGCTGTTTTTT,CASSLARETPTGELFF
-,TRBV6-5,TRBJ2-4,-,TGTGCCAGCAGTTACGGGGAGCTAGCAGCCAAAAACATTCAGTACTTC,CASSYGELAAKNIQYF
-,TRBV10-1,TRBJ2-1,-,TGCGCCAGCAGTGAGCTAAGAGAGGACGAACGGAATGAGCAGTTCTTC,CASSELREDERNEQFF
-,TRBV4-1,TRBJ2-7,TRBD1,TGCGCCAGCAGCCCCACCCGGGACAGGGGTACCTACGAGCAGTACTTC,CASSPTRDRGTYEQYF
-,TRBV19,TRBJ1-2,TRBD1,TGTGCCAGTAGTGAGGGACAGGGATATGGCTACACCTTC,CASSEGQGYGYTF
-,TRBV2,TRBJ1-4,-,TGTGCCAGCAGTGAACAGGCAGGGGAGGATGAAAAACTGTTTTTT,CASSEQAGEDEKLFF
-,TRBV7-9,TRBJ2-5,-,TGTGCCAGCAGCTTTAAGGACGGTGGGTACCAAGAGACCCAGTACTTC,CASSFKDGGYQETQYF
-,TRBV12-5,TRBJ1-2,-,TGTGCTAGTGGCCTTGGGGTCTCATATGGCTACACCTTC,CASGLGVSYGYTF
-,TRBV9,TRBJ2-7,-,TGTGCCAGCAGCGGGCCCAACACCTACGAGCAGTACTTC,CASSGPNTYEQYF
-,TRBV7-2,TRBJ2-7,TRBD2,TGTGCCAGCAGCTCAGGACTAGCGGGGACCTACGAGCAGTACTTC,CASSSGLAGTYEQYF
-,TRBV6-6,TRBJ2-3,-,TGTGCCAGCAGTTACTCGGGTGGTTCAGATACGCAGTATTTT,CASSYSGGSDTQYF
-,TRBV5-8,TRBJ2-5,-,TGTGCCAGCAGCAAAAGGGGCCAGGGGGAGACCCAGTACTTC,CASSKRGQGETQYF
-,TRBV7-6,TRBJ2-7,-,TGTGCCAGCAGCGATTCGGCCCAACAGGGCCCTGGGGACGAGCAGTACTTC,CASSDSAQQGPGDEQYF
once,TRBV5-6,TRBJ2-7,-,TGTGCCAGCAGCGACAGTTACGAGCAGTACTTC,CASSDSYEQYF
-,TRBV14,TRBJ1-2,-,TGTGCCAGCAGCCAGAGGGACTCGGGACACAGCTATGGCTACACCTTC,CASSQRDSGHSYGYTF
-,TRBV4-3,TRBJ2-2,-,TGCGCCAGCAGCCAAGAAAGTGGGGGCTATGTGGCCGGGGAGCTGTTTTTT,CASSQESGGYVAGELFF
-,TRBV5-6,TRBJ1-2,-,TGTGCCAGCAGCTTGGCCTTCCTTGGCAACAGCGTCTATGGCTACACCTTC,CASSLAFLGNSVYGYTF
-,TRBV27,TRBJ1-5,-,TGTGCCAGCAGTTTTGGGGTTGGAGGACAGCCCCAGCATTTT,CASSFGVGGQPQHF
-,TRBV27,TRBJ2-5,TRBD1,TGTGCCAGCAGCGCGACAGGGGCCCAAGAGACCCAGTACTTC,CASSATGAQETQYF